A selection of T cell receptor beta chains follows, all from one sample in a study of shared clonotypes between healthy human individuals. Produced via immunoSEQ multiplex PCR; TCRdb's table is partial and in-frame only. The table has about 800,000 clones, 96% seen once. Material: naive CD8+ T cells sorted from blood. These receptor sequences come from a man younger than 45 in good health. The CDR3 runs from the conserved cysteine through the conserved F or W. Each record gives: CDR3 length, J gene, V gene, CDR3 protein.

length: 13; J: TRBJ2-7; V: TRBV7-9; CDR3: CASSLVRDHEQYF
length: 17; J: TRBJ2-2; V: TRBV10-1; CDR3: CASSQEREGFYTGELFF
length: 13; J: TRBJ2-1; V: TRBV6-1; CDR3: CASTIDPGGEQFF
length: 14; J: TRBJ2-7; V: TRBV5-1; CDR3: CASSLDPESYEQYF
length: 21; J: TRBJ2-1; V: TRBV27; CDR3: CASSLSRGTSPTFGHYNEQFF
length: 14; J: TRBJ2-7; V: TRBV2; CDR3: CASSLQREPYEQYF
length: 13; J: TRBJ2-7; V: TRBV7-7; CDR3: CASSFSTAYEQYF
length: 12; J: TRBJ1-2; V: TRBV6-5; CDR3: CASRSYRIRYTF
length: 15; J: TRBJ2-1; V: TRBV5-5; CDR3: CASSTGQGLGNEQFF
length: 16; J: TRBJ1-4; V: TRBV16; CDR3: CASSQLRRQFNEKLFF
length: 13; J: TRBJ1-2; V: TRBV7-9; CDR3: CASSWGTDYGYTF
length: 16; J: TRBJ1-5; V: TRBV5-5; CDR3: CASSWDSPAPNQPQHF
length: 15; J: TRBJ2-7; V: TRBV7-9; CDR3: CASNELAGESHEQYF
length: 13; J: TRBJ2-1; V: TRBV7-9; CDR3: CASSAPAPNEQFF
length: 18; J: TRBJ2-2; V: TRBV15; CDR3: CATREVIVSGVNTGELFF
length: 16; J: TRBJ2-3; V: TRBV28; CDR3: CASSPIQTGFTDTQYF
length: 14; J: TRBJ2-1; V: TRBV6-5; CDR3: CASSSNPGLNEQFF
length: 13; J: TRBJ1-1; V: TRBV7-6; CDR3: CATRDSLNTEAFF
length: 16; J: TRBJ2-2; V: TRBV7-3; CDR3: CASSLGPGQGFGELFF